This T cell receptor (beta chain) was retrieved from a study of cytomegalovirus exposure and HLA in healthy donors. The trim removed 4 bases at V and 6 bases at J, leaving 6 bases unmatched. This CDR3 has 14 amino acids. Germline V lookup: CDR1 SGHRS, CDR2 YFSETQ. Primers included in the PCR were 60 Vbeta and 13 Jbeta primers. Profiled with immunoSEQ multiplex PCR; TCRdb holds only in-frame clones, not every one. The table includes more than 50,000 clones, more than 70% detected once. The receptor was derived from a woman between 35 and 50 years old in good health and CMV-seropositive. The rearrangement uses TRBV5-1 and TRBJ2-2, with 7 bases lining up with TRBD2. The sample was PBMCs. CDR3 in amino acids: CASSPGLVPGELFF. CDR3 DNA: TGCGCCAGCAGCCCCGGACTAGTCCCCGGGGAGCTGTTTTTT.